The subject of this entry is one T cell receptor (beta chain). The clone's antigen remains unknown. No clone much larger than this one lies a single base away; base qualities are absent. This record belongs to a study of blood T cell repertoires in COVID-19 (TCRdb year 2020). About the full investigation: Collaborator samples came from the United States, Italy and Spain and covered acute and convalescent phases of COVID-19. The material from the prospective study consisted of cDNA or gDNA derived from T cells, B-cell-depleted T cells, or PBMCs. The dataset comprised deeply sampled blood TCRbeta repertoires from subjects exposed to, actively infected with, or recovered from COVID-19. The repertoires were released in a freely available public database intended as a resource for research on the immune response to SARS-CoV-2. The samples were drawn from the first 160 participants of the ongoing ImmuneRACE study and from some 1,300 subjects provided by 6 global collaborators. Nearly every sample came with metadata listing a de-identified subject ID, COVID-19 status, age in years and sex. Where available, HLA class I and class II types were obtained from metadata supplied by the sample provider rather than from assay-based typing.

Study-level results and caveats: How much clinical and demographic metadata was included differed by source and by participant, and the metadata was provided uncurated.

TCRbeta CDR3 regions were amplified from genomic DNA using the immunoSEQ Assay, a bias-controlled multiplex PCR. Per the source publication's procedure: The number of nucleated cells in each sample was estimated from the amplification of reference gene primers within the assay. Sequence reads were collapsed and filtered to measure the absolute abundance of every unique TCRbeta CDR3 rearrangement. For each sample, productive Simpson clonality was calculated as the square root of Simpson's diversity index across productive rearrangements. In its TCRdb copy, this immuneACCESS table keeps in-frame sequences only and misses some clones. Where compared with another copy, unresolved V genes explain less than half of these, and the others have no known cause. That table supplies the V and J calls and clone size; D and trimming were determined from the DNA. Across this sample there are under 250,000 clones, with approximately 80% seen only once. The ten largest clones represent roughly 3.5% of the sample.

Participants in the prospective study were enrolled through a virtual design, were aged roughly 18 to 100 years, and lived in roughly 24 United States geographic areas. In the prospective study, participants were assigned to cohorts based on the clinical history participants reported in a screening survey and a study questionnaire. Recovered participants in ImmuneRACE Cohort 3 were defined as having two consecutive negative NP/OP PCR tests, clearance from a healthcare professional, or resolution of symptoms. Mobile phlebotomists in the prospective study collected whole blood, serum and a nasopharyngeal or oropharyngeal swab from every participant. Prospective study participants could optionally give additional blood draws and questionnaires over an approximately two-month period. Prospective study blood samples were shipped either frozen or at room temperature before DNA extraction. This clonotype was obtained from a woman in her fifties or sixties who had recovered from COVID-19. Sequencing was done on a sample of PBMCs or T cells enriched from blood (not recorded which).

The nucleotides read TGTGCCAGCTCGGGTAGCAATCAGCCCCAGCATTTT. It codes for CASSGSNQPQHF. In this chain, TRBV6-5 is recombined with TRBJ1-5, with no confidently assigned D gene. Trimming costs V 8 bases and J 0 bases, and their ends lie 5 bases apart. Based on the germline V gene, the CDR1 and CDR2 sequences are MNHEY and SVGAGI. The CDR3 sequence holds 12 residues, the cysteine and phenylalanine included. CDR3 DNA is the only sequence kept; it has 36 bases, read in frame from the first base.